This TCR beta chain was identified during a study of cytomegalovirus exposure and HLA in healthy donors listed by TCRdb under 2017. Looking at the study overall: In an earlier analysis of about 560 of the donors, approximately 260 Gb of sequence data and 90 million to 120 million unique TCR beta sequences from roughly 190 million T cells were reported. To decide whether each TCR beta V gene segment behaved as functional or pseudogenic, an earlier analysis of over 500 of the donors relied on high-throughput TCR beta sequencing. Of the roughly 400 genotyped donors, less than 90% were placed in the genetic ancestry cluster associated with self-reported Caucasian donors. Donor age, sex, ethnicity and CMV serostatus were compiled together with the repertoire data. Rather than using new phenotypic data, the later analysis identified candidate immune exposures from TCR beta sequences and from how often those sequences occurred across donors. A later analysis re-analyzed previously published TCR beta repertoires from 666 donors and added high-resolution HLA genotyping to study TCR occurrence patterns. Among several hundred genotyped donors of the cohort, an average of approximately 220,000 unique TCR beta nucleotide sequences was sequenced per donor, of which 15% to 20% were non-productive. The number of donors typed differed by locus, with about 629-640 for A, B, C, DRB1 and DQB1, roughly 520 for DQA1, under 610 for DPA1, and approximately 470 for DPB1. Roughly 300 gigabases of sequencing data and approximately 93 million unique TCR sequences were included in an early release covering several hundred HLA-typed donors. The study used immunosequencing to profile the T cell repertoires of 670 or so subjects and linked those repertoires to cytomegalovirus serostatus. Both class I and class II loci were covered by HLA typing, at four-digit resolution. Genome-wide SNP genotypes for about 55% of the 666 donors were used in a later genetic analysis, which treated that subset as a discovery cohort. All discovery cohort repertoires had been generated using a single sequencing platform. A separate validation cohort of some 130 different subjects was used in addition to the roughly 620-subject first cohort. To predict cytomegalovirus infection status, the study combined high-throughput TCR immunosequencing, statistical association of individual TCRs with disease status, and machine learning. Roughly five DR-DQ haplotypes were handled as single units for association and clustering, since linkage in the cohort was strong. The study aimed to test whether cataloging public T cell receptors could reveal signatures of past pathogen exposure. Paper-wide results and their limitations: Immune exposure information for the cohort was limited to CMV serostatus. Cytomegalovirus status was reported to be diagnosed by the classifier with high specificity and sensitivity in both the original and validation cohorts. A later analysis associated about 16,000 TCR beta sequences with specific HLA alleles at a false discovery rate of 0.05. A further reported finding was that TCR beta sequences accurately predicted the HLA-A and HLA-B alleles for most subjects in the first cohort. Because the 87-base-pair reads could not distinguish some IMGT-functional V segments, including TRBV6-2 and TRBV6-3, those segments were excluded. In a later analysis, the rate of TCR association differed among HLA loci, with DRB1 alleles having the most associated TCRs and HLA-C alleles having the fewest. In the study, around 150 TCR beta chains were listed as associated with cytomegalovirus. According to the authors, the approach could potentially be generalized to other disease states and immunological phenotypes. Only TCR beta chains were sequenced in this cohort, and the absence of alpha or paired-chain data limited detectable features. Sequencing depth was assumed to be roughly uniform across donors in the presence/absence analyses, though that assumption may not hold. Most TCR sequences were seen in very few donors, while some public TCRs were found in many individuals. According to a later analysis, most CMV-associated TCR beta chains appeared to be HLA-restricted, and the HLA associations seemed to be driven largely by CMV exposure. A later analysis found that HLA-associated TCR beta chains were more clonally expanded and had lower generation probabilities than equally common non-associated chains. An association between a missense DCLRE1C variant and V-gene and J-gene trimming of TCR beta chains was found in a later genetic analysis and replicated in an independent cohort. A cluster of highly shared sequence variants was judged likely to represent a technical artifact of the sequencing pipeline. Because some donors lacked HLA typing at each locus, the association tests relied only on the typed subset. Three of the identified cytomegalovirus-associated TCR beta chains were confirmed in vitro to be specific for cytomegalovirus antigens. A later genetic analysis reported fewer N-insertions in productive TCRs among donors in an Asian-associated ancestry cluster than the roughly 700-donor mean. Correlated functional status among segregating V segments might be attributable to linkage disequilibrium, but an unknown experimental factor could not be ruled out. In an earlier analysis of some 550 of the donors, most TCR beta V segments were observed in productive rearrangements about 90% or about 30% of the time, broadly matching IMGT annotations. According to a later analysis, parvovirus B19, influenza, CMV and Epstein-Barr virus appeared linked to several top co-occurrence clusters. Strong co-occurrence of HLA alleles, especially DR and DQ, made assigning TCR associations to individual alleles difficult. Because counts were too low, about 18 rarely observed V segments, including chromosome 9 orphons, were excluded from the earlier analysis of a few hundred of the donors.

Its CDR3 holds 13 amino acids, cysteine through phenylalanine. CDR3 DNA only is kept here, 39 bases in frame from base 1. Between the V and J ends, shortened by 4 bases and 2 bases respectively, the junction contains 8 bases. From a lookup of the germline V gene, CDR1 and CDR2 are SGDLS and YYNGEE. Points on this clone: The antigen it recognizes is unknown. The sample holds no much larger clone one base away, and base qualities are not on file.

Library creation used the immunoSEQ multiplex PCR assay. The multiplex PCR relied on a mix of 60 forward primers for TCR Vbeta segments and 13 reverse primers for TCR Jbeta segments. The CDR3 region of rearranged TCR beta genes was amplified from genomic DNA with a multiplex PCR assay. On the Illumina HiSeq System, the amplified TCR beta libraries were sequenced as 87-base-pair reads. The original methods were these. Across the roughly 640 repertoires, a later analysis counted 78 million or so unique TCR beta chains, some 11 million of which were shared by at least two donors. A nearest-neighbor algorithm error-corrected the raw reads and collapsed the reads into unique sequences, merging closely related sequences to remove PCR and sequencing errors. V, D and J gene segments were assigned by aligning CDR3 sequences to IMGT reference sequences. For a sequence to be retained, a match of at least six nucleotides was required to both a V gene segment and a J gene segment. A rearrangement counted as productive if the CDR3 had no stop codons and remained in frame with V and J, and every other rearrangement counted as non-productive. CDR3 was defined according to IMGT convention as the region running from the second conserved V-encoded cysteine to the conserved J-encoded phenylalanine. Sequences without an unambiguous match to a single V gene segment were excluded from the earlier analysis of 450 to 750 of the donors. In an earlier analysis of several hundred of the donors, a V segment was called functional when productive rearrangements were above 56.7%, and segregating when the standard deviation between donors exceeded 5%. A statistical classification framework was built to diagnose cytomegalovirus status from the catalog of TCR beta chain sequences. V and J gene assignment, in a later analysis, came from comparing TCR nucleotide sequences with IMGT/GENE-DB human TR gene sequences. In a later analysis, CDR3 sequences and most-parsimonious VDJ recombination scenarios were assigned using the TCRdist pipeline. In a later analysis, every TCR beta chain was defined by the combination of its CDR3 amino acid sequence and its V-gene family, and reads without a unique V-gene family were dropped. A later analysis removed roughly 590 highly shared, low-generation-probability nucleotide sequences to deal with suspected cross-contamination and a sequencing artifact. A later analysis calculated a clonal expansion index for each public chain from normalized within-repertoire ranks of inferred template counts. In a later analysis, generation probabilities were computed using a VDJ recombination model fitted to out-of-frame rearrangements, and the results were checked against IGoR. In a later analysis, hypergeometric tests were used to score TCR-TCR, TCR-HLA and TCR-CMV co-occurrence, with a repertoire-size bias correction applied to TCR pairs. To estimate false discovery rates, a later analysis permuted the HLA or CMV assignments 20 times. A later analysis grouped co-occurring TCRs with DBSCAN, adding TCRdist sequence similarity when clustering within HLA-allele-positive subsets. Co-occurrence clustering excluded repertoires with fewer than 30,000 or more than 120,000 public chains, plus five with anomalous nucleotide sharing. Sourced from immuneACCESS, this table was stored by TCRdb with only in-frame sequences that have V and J called. A share of the clones is absent; for the studies checked, an unresolved V gene accounts for under half, and the remainder has no known explanation. V, J and clone size reflect that table, while D and trimming were determined from the DNA. Counted in this sample were some 250,000 clones; roughly 82% of them appeared once. Together, the top ten hold 5% to 6% of the sample.

In total, over 600 healthy bone marrow donors made up the cohort. Cohort members were all nominally healthy when sampled, although unrecorded immune exposures were likely present. The donor was CMV seropositive and belonged to the group of 250 to 300 seropositive cohort members. Each donor provided a peripheral blood sample, and peripheral blood mononuclear cells were used for TCR beta sequencing. Genomic DNA extraction from the blood cell samples was performed with the Qiagen DNeasy Blood Extraction Kit. The clonotype originates from a woman aged 40 to 50 in good health and CMV-seropositive. The source material was PBMCs. The rearranged chain carries TRBV9 and TRBJ2-3; the D gene cannot be resolved reliably. The DNA sequence follows: TGTGCCAGCAGCAATTCTTTCACAGATACGCAGTATTTT. Translated, this is CASSNSFTDTQYF. With the rest looked up from the reference TRBV9 and TRBJ2-3 genes rather than sequenced, the full variable domain is DSGVTQTPKHLITATGQRVTLRCSPRSGDLSVYWYQQSLDQGLQFLIQYYNGEERAKGNILERFSAQQFPDLHSELNLSSLELGDSALYFCASSNSFTDTQYFGPGTRLTVL.